This T cell receptor (beta chain) emerged from a study of monozygotic twins with inflammatory bowel disease. Study results and caveats: Immunosuppressive treatment differences may have increased patient repertoire variability. Twins with IBD had fewer clonotypes in common with others than healthy twins, particularly during disease activity.

Template-switch reactions added UMIs with a 6-nucleotide sample barcode. No DNA is given; TCRdb re-called the 5' RACE reads and lists each CDR3 protein once. This sample's clone table lists 150,000 to 200,000 distinct CDR3 sequences. With respect to this clonotype: Its antigen is unknown.

The CDR3 is 14 residues long. Germline V gene sequence: CDR1 KGHDR, CDR2 SFDVKD. Every donor provided one blood sample measuring less than 3 ml. This clonotype was sampled from a human donor with ulcerative colitis or Crohn's disease, or a healthy co-twin of an affected twin (not recorded which). J is TRBJ2-2 and V is TRBV24-1; the TCRdb D gene call, TRBD1, has no DNA to confirm it. Sequenced sample: blood. CDR3 amino acids: CATEASGGTGELFF.